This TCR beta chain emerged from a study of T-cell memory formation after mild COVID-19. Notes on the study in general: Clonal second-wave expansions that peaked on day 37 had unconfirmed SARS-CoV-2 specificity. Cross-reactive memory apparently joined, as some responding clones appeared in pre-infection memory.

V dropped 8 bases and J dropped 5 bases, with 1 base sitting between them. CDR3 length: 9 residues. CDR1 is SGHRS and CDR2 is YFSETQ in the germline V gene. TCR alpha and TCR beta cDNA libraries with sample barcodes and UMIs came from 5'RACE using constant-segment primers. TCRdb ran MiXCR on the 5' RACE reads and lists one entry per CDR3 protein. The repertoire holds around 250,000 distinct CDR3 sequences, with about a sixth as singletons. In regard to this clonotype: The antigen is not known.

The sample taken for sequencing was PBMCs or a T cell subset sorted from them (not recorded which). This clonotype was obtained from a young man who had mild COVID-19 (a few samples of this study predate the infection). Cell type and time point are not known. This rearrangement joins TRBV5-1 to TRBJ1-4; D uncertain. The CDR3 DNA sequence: TGCGCCAGAAATGAAAAACTGTTTTTT. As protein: CARNEKLFF.